The 11 T cell receptor beta chains below all came from one sample that was sequenced in a study of blood T cell repertoires in COVID-19. The assay was immunoSEQ multiplex PCR, and TCRdb's table has in-frame clones only and misses some. The table lists 250,000 to 300,000 clones, over 75% of them singletons. Sequenced: PBMCs or T cells enriched from blood (not recorded which). These TCRs come from a man younger than 30 who had recovered from COVID-19.

V and J are TRBV6-4 and TRBJ1-1; D is possibly TRBD1 (6 bases). The V end lost 0 bases, the J end lost 3 bases, and 20 bases lay between the germline ends. The CDR3 runs to 18 residues. In germline, CDR1 is MRHNA, CDR2 SNTAGT. CDR3 coding DNA: TGTGCCAGCAGTGACTCTGGGCAGGGGACCGATCAGGACACTGAAGCTTTCTTT. It is translated as CASSDSGQGTDQDTEAFF.

The chain employs TRBV15 and TRBJ1-2; no firm D call. Germline assignment: CDR1 LNHNV and CDR2 YYDKDF (reference sequence). The CDR3 totals 12 residues. Trimming cost V 3 bases and J 8 bases, with 10 bases left between them. The CDR3 DNA reads as TGTGCCACCAGCAGGGGCTCAAGGGGCTACACCTTC. Its translation is CATSRGSRGYTF.

The chain uses TRBV6-5 and TRBJ2-5; tentative D call: TRBD2 (6 bases). Germline CDR1 reads MNHEY; CDR2 reads SVGAGI. The length of the CDR3 is 12 residues. The V end was cut by 6 bases, the J end by 5 bases, with 10 bases between. This chain's CDR3 is CASRDYRETQYF. As DNA, the CDR3 is TGTGCCAGCAGGGACTACAGGGAGACCCAGTACTTC.

This clone was found once. This chain joins TRBV9 and TRBJ2-1; TRBD2 is a possible D gene (5 bases). Germline CDR1 SGDLS, CDR2 YYNGEE. Trimming left V 0 bases short and J 5 bases short, with 9 bases between. The CDR3 totals 14 residues. DNA for the CDR3: TGTGCCAGCAGCGTAGGACCGGGAAACAATGAGCAGTTCTTC. As protein: CASSVGPGNNEQFF.

The rearrangement uses TRBV5-1 and TRBJ2-2; 8 nucleotides align to TRBD2. In germline, CDR1 is SGHRS, CDR2 YFSETQ. The CDR3 covers 15 residues. The V gene end was trimmed by 2 bases and the J gene end by 6 bases; junction bases not matched to a gene: 6. The CDR3 DNA follows: TGCGCCAGCAGCTTAGCAGCGGGAGTGGCCGGGGAGCTGTTTTTT. Amino acids: CASSLAAGVAGELFF.

This clone was found once. CDR3 in DNA: TGCGCCAGCAGCTTGGGACTAATCAATGAGCAGTTCTTC. It yields the protein CASSLGLINEQFF. This chain connects TRBV5-1 to TRBJ2-1; D is perhaps TRBD2 (5 bases). This CDR3 comprises 13 residues. The germline V gene encodes CDR1 SGHRS and CDR2 YFSETQ. V was trimmed by 0 bases and J by 6 bases, leaving 7 bases between them.

Only one count was recorded for this clone. The rearrangement links TRBV30 to TRBJ2-4; D is possibly TRBD1 (6 bases). This CDR3 is 16 amino acids long. CDR1 is GTSNPN, CDR2 SVGIG, per germline (reference sequence). Trimming removed 1 base at V and 0 bases at J, with 13 bases between. The DNA for the CDR3 is TGTGCCTGGAGTGAGGGACATATGATAGCCAAAAACATTCAGTACTTC. Its protein product is CAWSEGHMIAKNIQYF.

The rearrangement uses TRBV9 and TRBJ1-5, with D possibly matching TRBD1 (5 bases). Germline CDR1 SGDLS, CDR2 YYNGEE. Trimming removed 2 bases at V and 7 bases at J, with 10 bases between. The CDR3 covers 13 residues. The CDR3: CASSVSSGQPQHF. The CDR3 DNA sequence: TGTGCCAGCAGCGTCTCTTCAGGGCAGCCCCAGCATTTT.

CDR3 bases: TGTGCCAGCAGCTTAGACAGGGTTCGCGAGCAGTACTTC. This sequence encodes CASSLDRVREQYF. V is TRBV5-4 and J is TRBJ2-7, with TRBD1 identical over 7 bases. From germline, CDR1 is SGHNT and CDR2 YYREEE (reference sequence). The length of the CDR3 is 13 residues. The V gene end was trimmed by 2 bases and the J gene end by 6 bases; junction bases not matched to a gene: 5.

The chain is built from TRBV5-6 and TRBJ1-1, with D hard to call. Looked up from germline, CDR1 is SGHDT and CDR2 is YYEEEE. The V end lost 3 bases, the J end lost 1 base, and 13 bases lay between the germline ends. The CDR3 totals 15 residues. CDR3 DNA sequence: TGTGCCAGCAGCTGGCTAGGACGGGGGAACACTGAAGCTTTCTTT. It translates to CASSWLGRGNTEAFF. Full variable domain (rest looked up from reference TRBV5-6 and TRBJ1-1): DAGVTQSPTHLIKTRGQQVTLRCSPKSGHDTVSWYQQALGQGPQFIFQYYEEEERQRGNFPDRFSGHQFPNYSSELNVNALLLGDSALYLCASSWLGRGNTEAFFGQGTRLTVV.

V and J are TRBV28 and TRBJ1-1, with 7 bases fitting TRBD1. From germline, CDR1 is MDHEN and CDR2 SYDVKM. This CDR3 has 13 amino acids. J lost 5 bases, V lost 7 bases, and 7 bases had no gene match. DNA for the CDR3: TGTGCCAGCATTCGAGGGGGCGAGACTGAAGCTTTCTTT. As protein: CASIRGGETEAFF.